The T cell receptor beta chain described here comes from a study of CD8+ T cells in alopecia areata. General study findings and limits: The link between baseline CD8+ expansion and response remains uncertain with one nonresponder.

The sample's treatment: oral pan-JAK inhibitor, 5-10 mg twice daily. Extracted RNA was reverse transcribed, and the resulting cDNA served as sequencing template. Produced via immunoSEQ multiplex PCR; TCRdb's table is partial and in-frame only. The profile shows about 110,000 clones, 84% of them singletons. Of note for this clone: Its antigen is unknown. Other DNA sequences within the sample encode an identical CDR3.

The CDR3 spans 14 residues. Trimming pared 3 bases from V and 6 bases from J, leaving 14 bases between. Per the germline V gene, CDR1 is SEHNR and CDR2 is FQNEAQ (reference sequence). The J gene is TRBJ1-1, the V gene TRBV7-9, with a possible D match to TRBD1 (6 bases). The material sequenced was CD8+ T cells sorted from blood, taken at week 24, from a patient treated with tofacitinib. The receptor comes from a human donor with alopecia areata. CDR3 sequence reads: CASSLLQGGAEAFF. The CDR3 nucleotides read TGTGCCAGCAGCTTGCTACAGGGAGGGGCTGAAGCTTTCTTT.